This record looks at one T cell receptor beta chain sequence and its context. The CDR3 is made up of 13 amino acids. The V end lost 5 bases, the J end lost 3 bases, and 8 bases lay between the germline ends. CDR1 KGHSH and CDR2 LQKENI come from the germline V gene. This record belongs to a study of blood T cell repertoires in COVID-19. For the study at large: PBMCs, B-cell-depleted T cells, or T cells provided the cDNA or gDNA that made up the material.

Methods used by the authors: Reference gene primer amplification in the assay estimated nucleated cell counts. Repertoires were generated with immunoSEQ multiplex PCR, while TCRdb's copy carries only in-frame clones and drops some. From that table come the V and J calls and clone size; the DNA was used to work out D and trimming. The data contain around 260,000 clones, roughly 90% of them singletons. The chain is built from TRBV18 and TRBJ1-3; no clear D gene. Sequenced sample: peripheral blood. The receptor was derived from a middle-aged woman who had recovered from COVID-19. CDR3 nucleotide sequence: TGTGCCAGCTCAGAGGAGAGTGGAAACACCATATATTTT. It specifies CASSEESGNTIYF.